Listed below are T cell receptor beta chains from one sample, sequenced in a study of shared clonotypes between healthy human individuals. The method was immunoSEQ multiplex PCR; TCRdb's version includes in-frame clones alone and lacks a portion of them. The sample consists of around 240,000 clones, 60% to 80% of them appearing once. Input material: memory CD4+ T cells sorted from blood. These receptors originate from a man aged 30-40 years in good health. CDR3s leave out the opening cysteine and the closing phenylalanine or tryptophan.

cdr3_length v_call cdr3_aa
13 TRBV7-2 ASSLAIGTLTEAF
11 TRBV14 ASSQMTVYGYT
14 TRBV15 ATSPSLDRPGQPQH
11 TRBV5-1 ASTLYKEETQY
10 TRBV2 ASSGNRGTQY
17 TRBV6-1 ASSESFLGGVGSYNEQF
13 TRBV5-1 ASSRTTLLTYEQY
13 TRBV5-6 ASSLWGFLYNEQF
11 TRBV2 ASRRDSEEKLF
12 TRBV9 ASSVAVYQETQY
9 TRBV5-6 ASSFTDTQY
12 TRBV6-1 ASRGTDSRTEAF
11 TRBV2 ASSPWTQETQY
13 TRBV5-4 ASSSTGTGSFGYT
11 TRBV4-1 ASSQSPTGELF
12 TRBV11-2 ASSGTGMGSEQY
12 TRBV27 ASSLSSPLRPQH
13 TRBV7-9 ASSWDRGGIYGYT
12 TRBV18 ASSPTGGPNEQF
14 TRBV2 ASSEVRLAVYNEQF
10 TRBV7-2 ASSLLTYEQY
13 TRBV2 ASSEGGRTYNEQF
19 TRBV9 ASSVGGRREAPSRLYNEQF
13 TRBV2 ASSEFFGTGDEQY
12 TRBV19 ASTRGRASDTQY
14 TRBV11-2 ASSLRSVGLGHEQF
14 TRBV7-8 ASSLAPRGSSYEQY
13 TRBV5-1 ASQHRDLDEDTQY
13 TRBV6-5 ASSYTPGSDYGYT
11 TRBV5-1 ASSLGADQPQH
13 TRBV9 ASSVGTEPTDTQY
11 TRBV2 ASMGISAGELF
14 TRBV2 ASSDRGREGSGELF
10 TRBV11-2 ASSLDRYEQY
12 TRBV5-4 ATSSGRGDETQY
11 TRBV9 ASSVGKGYEQY
11 TRBV28 ASNRGSYNEQF
9 TRBV10-2 ASGQGEGYT
17 TRBV19 ASSRSGTSGRTSYNEQF
20 TRBV27 ASSFFLHRSGRAPSTDNEQF
13 TRBV4-3 ASSQVPSGIHEQY
13 TRBV14 ASSQNRAGANVLT
12 TRBV6-5 ASSSSGSTDTQY
12 TRBV7-8 ASSSLQGVYGYT
15 TRBV12-5 ASGSSLGTGAAFEAF
10 TRBV7-2 ASSAGGREQF
13 TRBV28 ASSLSDAGTGELF
14 TRBV6-1 ASSEWASGGPETQY
13 TRBV5-1 ASSPKAGGSDTQY
14 TRBV9 ASSAAASSRGNGYT
10 TRBV5-4 ASSLGTGSAF
13 TRBV6-5 ASRSGQGARNEQF
10 TRBV7-2 ASSLMRPEQF
12 TRBV18 ASSFRESSNEQF
13 TRBV6-6 ASSRPGTGGNEQY